The T cell receptor (beta chain) under discussion was sequenced for a study of T-cell memory formation after mild COVID-19. TCRdb analysed the 5' RACE reads with MiXCR anew, one entry per CDR3 protein. The sample includes 140,000 to 150,000 distinct CDR3 sequences, under 7% of them seen just once. Many counts were recorded for this clonotype. The CDR3 loop spans 13 amino acids. Trimming took off 2 bases at V and 4 bases at J, with 9 bases between the two ends. Per germline, CDR1 SGHKS and CDR2 YYEKEE (reference sequence). The sequencing sample was made of PBMCs or a T cell subset sorted from them (not recorded which). The TCR was taken from an adult woman who had mild COVID-19 (a few samples of this study predate the infection). Cell type and time point are not known. V is TRBV5-5 and J is TRBJ1-2, with TRBD1 as a possible D gene (6 bases). In DNA form, the CDR3 reads TGTGCCAGCAGCTTAGGACAGTCCTATGGCTACACCTTC. It yields the protein CASSLGQSYGYTF.